The T cell receptor beta chain described here comes from a study of blood T cell repertoires in COVID-19. As handled by the study authors: It was from reference gene primer amplification that nucleated cell counts were estimated. Here immunoSEQ multiplex PCR was the method, and the copy in TCRdb shows in-frame clones only, minus some. V and J calls and clone size are those listed in that table; D and trimming were worked out from the DNA. Among hundreds of thousands of clones listed, around 89% were seen once. This clonotype was obtained from a man aged 25 to 40 who had recovered from COVID-19. Sequencing input: PBMCs or T cells enriched from blood (not recorded which).

CDR3 region: CASRTSSEKLFF. DNA for the CDR3: TGTGCCAGCAGAACTTCTAGTGAAAAACTGTTTTTT. The chain combines TRBV6-6 with TRBJ1-4; D remains unclear. This CDR3 spans 12 amino acids. Trimming took off 6 bases at V and 7 bases at J, with 9 bases between the two ends. The germline gives CDR1 MNHNY, CDR2 SVGAGI (reference sequence).